The clone carrying this T cell receptor (beta chain) was detected ten times or more. Time point: persistent/refractory GD, antithyroid drugs over 5 years with positive TRAb. PBMC-derived RNA was used for the TCR library. CDR3 size: 14 residues. The germline CDR1 and CDR2 sequences are SGHTA and FQGNSA. V was trimmed by 5 bases and J by 3 bases, leaving 14 bases between them. Through Arm-PCR of CDR3 regions and iRepertoire HTBI primers, TCR beta libraries were built. In TCRdb, the multiplex PCR reads were re-called with MiXCR into one record per CDR3 protein. Of fewer than 550,000 distinct CDR3 sequences in the sample, about 22% were seen once. The data belong to a study of regulatory T cells in long-lasting Graves disease.

This sequence joins TRBV7-2 and TRBJ2-7; D not resolved. The sample consisted of peripheral blood mononuclear cells (PBMCs), taken when the disease was refractory, from a patient treated with antithyroid drugs. The TCR originated in a female donor with Graves disease. Here the CDR3 reads CASSTRPNYYEQYF. The CDR3 coding sequence is TGTGCCAGCAGCACCCGCCCCAATTACTACGAGCAGTACTTC.